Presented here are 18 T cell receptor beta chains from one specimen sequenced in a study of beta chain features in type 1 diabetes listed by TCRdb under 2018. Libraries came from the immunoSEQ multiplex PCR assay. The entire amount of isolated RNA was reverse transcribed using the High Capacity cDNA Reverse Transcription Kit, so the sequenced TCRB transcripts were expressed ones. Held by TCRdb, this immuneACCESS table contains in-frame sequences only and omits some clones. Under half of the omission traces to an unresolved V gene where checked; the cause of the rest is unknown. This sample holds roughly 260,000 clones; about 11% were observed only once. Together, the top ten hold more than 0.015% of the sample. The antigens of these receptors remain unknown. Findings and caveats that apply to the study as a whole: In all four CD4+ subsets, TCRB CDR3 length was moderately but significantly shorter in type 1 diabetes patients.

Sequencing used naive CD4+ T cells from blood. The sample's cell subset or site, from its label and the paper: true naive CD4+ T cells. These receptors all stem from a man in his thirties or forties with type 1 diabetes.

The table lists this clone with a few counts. The CDR3 reads CAWSVSEETQYF. The CDR3 coding sequence is TGTGCCTGGAGTGTCTCCGAAGAGACCCAGTACTTC. The rearrangement uses TRBV30 and TRBJ2-5, with D uncertain. The CDR3 is 12 amino acids. Germline lookup yields CDR1 GTSNPN and CDR2 SVGIG (reference sequence). V was clipped by 0 bases and J by 3 bases, with 5 bases between them.

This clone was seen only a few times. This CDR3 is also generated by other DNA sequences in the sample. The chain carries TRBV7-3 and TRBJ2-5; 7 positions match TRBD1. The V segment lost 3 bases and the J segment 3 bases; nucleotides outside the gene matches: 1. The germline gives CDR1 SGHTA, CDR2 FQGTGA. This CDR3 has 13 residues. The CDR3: CASSFDREETQYF. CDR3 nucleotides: TGTGCCAGCAGCTTTGACAGGGAAGAGACCCAGTACTTC.

The CDR3 protein is CASSLEGTNIQYF. The CDR3 region has the DNA TGTGCCAGCAGCCTGGAGGGAACGAACATTCAGTACTTC. The J gene is TRBJ2-4, the V gene TRBV11-3, with D possibly TRBD2 on 6 matching bases. This CDR3 comprises 13 residues. In germline, CDR1 is SGHNT, CDR2 YENEEA. V lost 5 bases and J 7 bases, leaving 12 bases between the germline ends.

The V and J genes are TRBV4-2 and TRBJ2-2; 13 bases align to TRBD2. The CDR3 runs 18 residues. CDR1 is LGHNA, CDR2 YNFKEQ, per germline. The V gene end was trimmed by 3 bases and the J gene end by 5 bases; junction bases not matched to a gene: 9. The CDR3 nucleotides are TGTGCCAGCAGCCAGGGGCCCGGGACTAGCGGGGCGACCGGGGAGCTGTTTTTT. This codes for CASSQGPGTSGATGELFF.

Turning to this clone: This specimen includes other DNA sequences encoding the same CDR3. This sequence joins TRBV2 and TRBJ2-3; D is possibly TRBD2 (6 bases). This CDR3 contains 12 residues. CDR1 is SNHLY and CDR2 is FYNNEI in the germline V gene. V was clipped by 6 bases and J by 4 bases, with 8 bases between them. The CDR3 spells CASSGGADTQYF. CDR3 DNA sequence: TGTGCCAGCAGCGGAGGGGCAGATACGCAGTATTTT.

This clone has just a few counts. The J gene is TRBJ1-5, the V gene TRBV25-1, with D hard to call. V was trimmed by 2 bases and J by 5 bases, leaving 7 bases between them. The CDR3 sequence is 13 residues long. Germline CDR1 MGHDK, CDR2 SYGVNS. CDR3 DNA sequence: TGTGCCAGCAGTGAACAGGTGGATCAGCCCCAGCATTTT. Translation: CASSEQVDQPQHF.

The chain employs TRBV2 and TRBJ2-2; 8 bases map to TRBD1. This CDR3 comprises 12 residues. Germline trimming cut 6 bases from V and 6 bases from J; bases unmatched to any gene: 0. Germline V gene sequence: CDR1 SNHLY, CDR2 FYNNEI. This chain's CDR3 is CASRTGAGELFF. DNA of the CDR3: TGTGCCAGCAGGACAGGGGCCGGGGAGCTGTTTTTT.

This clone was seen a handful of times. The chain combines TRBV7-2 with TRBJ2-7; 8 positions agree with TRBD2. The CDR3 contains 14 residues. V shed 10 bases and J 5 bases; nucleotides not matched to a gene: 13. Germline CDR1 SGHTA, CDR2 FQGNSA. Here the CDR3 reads CATGGVAGKNEQYF. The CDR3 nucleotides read TGTGCCACCGGAGGAGTAGCGGGAAAAAACGAGCAGTACTTC.

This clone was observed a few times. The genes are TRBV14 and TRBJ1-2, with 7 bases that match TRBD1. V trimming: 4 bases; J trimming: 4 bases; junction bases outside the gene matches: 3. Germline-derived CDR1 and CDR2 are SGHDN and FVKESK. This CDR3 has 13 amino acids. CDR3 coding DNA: TGTGCCAGCAGCCCGGGACAGCTCTATGGCTACACCTTC. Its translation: CASSPGQLYGYTF.

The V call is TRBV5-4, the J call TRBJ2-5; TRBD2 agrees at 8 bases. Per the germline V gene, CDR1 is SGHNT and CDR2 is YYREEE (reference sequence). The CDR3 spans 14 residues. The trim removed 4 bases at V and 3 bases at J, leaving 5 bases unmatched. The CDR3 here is CASSRAGAKETQYF. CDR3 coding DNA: TGTGCCAGCAGCCGAGCGGGGGCGAAAGAGACCCAGTACTTC. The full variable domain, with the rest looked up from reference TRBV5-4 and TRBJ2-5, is ETGVTQSPTHLIKTRGQQVTLRCSSQSGHNTVSWYQQALGQGPQFIFQYYREEENGRGNFPPRFSGLQFPNYSSELNVNALELDDSALYLCASSRAGAKETQYFGPGTRLLVL.

The CDR3: CASSSNRVGSNQPQHF. In nucleotides, the CDR3 is TGTGCCAGCAGTTCTAACAGGGTTGGGAGCAATCAGCCCCAGCATTTT. This sequence joins TRBV28 and TRBJ1-5, with a tentative D call TRBD1 (6 bases). This CDR3 is 16 amino acids long. Germline V gene data show CDR1 as MDHEN and CDR2 as SYDVKM. Trimming left V 4 bases short and J 1 base short, with 14 bases between.

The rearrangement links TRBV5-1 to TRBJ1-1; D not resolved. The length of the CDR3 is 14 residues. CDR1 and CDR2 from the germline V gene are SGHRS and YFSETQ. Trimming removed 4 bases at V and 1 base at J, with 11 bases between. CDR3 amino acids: CASSLDSGNTEAFF. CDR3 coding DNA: TGCGCCAGCAGCCTGGACTCAGGGAACACTGAAGCTTTCTTT.

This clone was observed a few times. CDR3 protein: CASSLEAGGFEETQYF. CDR3 bases: TGCGCCAGCAGCTTGGAGGCAGGGGGGTTCGAGGAGACCCAGTACTTC. The J gene is TRBJ2-5, the V gene TRBV5-1, with D perhaps TRBD1 (7 bases). The CDR3 loop spans 16 amino acids. The germline V gene has CDR1 SGHRS and CDR2 YFSETQ. V shed 0 bases and J shed 5 bases, with 17 bases lying between them.

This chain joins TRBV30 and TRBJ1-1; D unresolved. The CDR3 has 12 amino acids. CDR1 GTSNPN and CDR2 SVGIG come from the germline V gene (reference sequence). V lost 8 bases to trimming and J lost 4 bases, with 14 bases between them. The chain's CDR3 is CALQPRSTEAFF. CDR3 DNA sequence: TGTGCCCTCCAACCCCGTAGCACTGAAGCTTTCTTT.

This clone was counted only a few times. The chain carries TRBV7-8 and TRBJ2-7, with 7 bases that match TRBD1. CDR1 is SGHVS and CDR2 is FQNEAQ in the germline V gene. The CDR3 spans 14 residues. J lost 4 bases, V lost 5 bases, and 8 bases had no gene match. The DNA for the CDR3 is TGTGCCAGCAGCCCCGACAGGGACCCATACGAGCAGTACTTC. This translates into CASSPDRDPYEQYF.

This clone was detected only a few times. The CDR3 protein is CASGLNSNTQYF. The DNA of the CDR3 is TGTGCTAGTGGCCTCAACTCGAATACGCAGTATTTT. The V and J genes are TRBV12-5 and TRBJ2-3; D ambiguous. The CDR3 sequence is 12 residues long. With 6 bases removed from V and 7 bases from J, the gap between germline ends came to 11 bases. CDR1 LGHNT and CDR2 FRNRAP come from the germline V gene.

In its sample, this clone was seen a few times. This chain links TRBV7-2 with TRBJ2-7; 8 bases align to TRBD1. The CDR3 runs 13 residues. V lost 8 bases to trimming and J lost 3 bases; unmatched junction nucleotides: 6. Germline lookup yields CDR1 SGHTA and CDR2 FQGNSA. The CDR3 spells CASQDRGSYEQYF. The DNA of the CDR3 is TGTGCCAGCCAAGACAGGGGAAGCTACGAGCAGTACTTC. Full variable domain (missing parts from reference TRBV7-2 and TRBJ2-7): GAGVSQSPSNKVTEKGKDVELRCDPISGHTALYWYRQSLGQGLEFLIYFQGNSAPDKSGLPSDRFSAERTGGSVSTLTIQRTQQEDSAVYLCASQDRGSYEQYFGPGTRLTVT.

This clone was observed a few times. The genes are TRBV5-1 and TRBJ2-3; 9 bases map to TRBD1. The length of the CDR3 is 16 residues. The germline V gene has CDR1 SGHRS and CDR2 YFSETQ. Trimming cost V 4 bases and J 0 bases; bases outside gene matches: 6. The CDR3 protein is CASSLRTGVSTDTQYF. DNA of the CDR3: TGCGCCAGCAGCCTACGGACAGGGGTTAGCACAGATACGCAGTATTTT.